Listed below are T cell receptor beta chains from one sample, sequenced in a study of T cells in Graves' hyperthyroidism and ophthalmopathy. One entry per CDR3 protein results from TCRdb running MiXCR on the multiplex PCR reads. Seen here are fewer than 850,000 distinct CDR3 sequences, around 15% observed once, and the top ten hold roughly 16%. Material for sequencing was blood. The receptors come from a man aged 45-60 years with Graves' hyperthyroidism. The CDR3 runs from the conserved cysteine through the conserved F or W. The D gene is left open where the match is weak. Clone size is stated in some rows and not others, as once, few, many or a class when expanded.

-,TRBV29-1,-,TRBJ2-7,TGCAGCGTTGAAGATCCAATGTCGGCTAGCAGCTACGAGCAGTACTTC,CSVEDPMSASSYEQYF
many,TRBV27,-,TRBJ2-3,TGTGCCAGCAGTGTTTGGCAGATGACAGATACGCAGTATTTT,CASSVWQMTDTQYF
many,TRBV28,TRBD1,TRBJ1-2,TGTGCCAGCAGCGACAGGGATGGCTACACCTTC,CASSDRDGYTF
-,TRBV28,TRBD1,TRBJ2-6,TGTGCCAGCATTTCCGGGACAGTAATCTCTGGGGCCAACGTCCTGACTTTC,CASISGTVISGANVLTF
many,TRBV19,-,TRBJ1-1,TGTGCCAGTAGTATAGGGCAGAACACTGAAGCTTTCTTT,CASSIGQNTEAFF
many,TRBV7-3,-,TRBJ2-1,TGTGCCAGCAGCCCGGCAGATTTCGACAATGAGCAGTTCTTC,CASSPADFDNEQFF
many,TRBV6-1,-,TRBJ1-1,TGTGCCAGCAGCTTCCACACATTGAACACTGAAGCTTTCTTT,CASSFHTLNTEAFF
few,TRBV11-2,TRBD1,TRBJ2-4,TGTGCCAGCAGCTCCAACAGGGGGCGTGTTCTCATTCAGTACTTC,CASSSNRGRVLIQYF
-,TRBV9,TRBD1,TRBJ2-7,TGTGCCAGCAGCCCAAGTGCGACAGGGGGCCTCGGCGAGCAGTACTTC,CASSPSATGGLGEQYF
-,TRBV28,-,TRBJ1-1,TGTGCCAGCAGTCCCGAGTGGGGGAACACTGAAGCTTTCTTT,CASSPEWGNTEAFF
-,TRBV30,-,TRBJ2-7,TGTGCCTGGAGTACTCAACCGAGGACCAACGAGCAGTACTTC,CAWSTQPRTNEQYF
many,TRBV12-5,-,TRBJ2-5,TGTGCTAGTGGTTTAGAAGAGACCCAGTACTTC,CASGLEETQYF
many,TRBV7-2,-,TRBJ2-1,TGTGCCAGCAGGACCCAGGTTTTTGAGCAGTTCTTC,CASRTQVFEQFF
-,TRBV6-1,-,TRBJ2-3,TGTGCCGCTGAGGAGGGCTTATCCGTTACAGATACGCAGTATTTT,CAAEEGLSVTDTQYF
-,TRBV28,-,TRBJ1-2,TGTGCCAGCAGTTTAGTCGGGGGAAGGGGAAACTATAGCTACACCTTC,CASSLVGGRGNYSYTF
many,TRBV11-2,-,TRBJ2-7,TGTGCCAGCAGCTTAGGGGTCGGGATCGCCTACGAGCAGTACTTC,CASSLGVGIAYEQYF
-,TRBV9,-,TRBJ2-1,TGTGCCAGCAGCCTGGACTGGTATGAGCAGTTCTTC,CASSLDWYEQFF
many,TRBV2,-,TRBJ2-4,TGTGCCAGCAAACAGCTAAACATTCAGTACTTC,CASKQLNIQYF
-,TRBV15,-,TRBJ2-1,TGTGCCACCAGCAGAGATATATCAGGGTCCTACAATGAGCAGTTCTTC,CATSRDISGSYNEQFF
few,TRBV9,TRBD2,TRBJ2-3,TGTGCCAGCAGCGTAGTAGCGGGAGGCACAGATACGCAGTATTTT,CASSVVAGGTDTQYF
few,TRBV19,TRBD1,TRBJ2-7,TGTGCCAGTAGTCCCCAGGGGGCGCGTCGATACGAGCAGTACTTC,CASSPQGARRYEQYF
-,TRBV19,-,TRBJ2-7,TGTGCCAGTAGTATAGCTTCAAATTCCTACGAGCAGTACTTC,CASSIASNSYEQYF
many,TRBV28,-,TRBJ2-7,TGTGCCAGCAGGACCTTTACCGGGACACGTCCCTACGAGCAGTACTTC,CASRTFTGTRPYEQYF
few,TRBV19,-,TRBJ2-2,TGTGCCAGTACCACGGACAGAGCGAACACCGGGGAGCTGTTTTTT,CASTTDRANTGELFF
few,TRBV24-1,-,TRBJ2-1,TGTGCCACCAGTGATTCGACACGACTTGTTGAGCAGTTCTTC,CATSDSTRLVEQFF
-,TRBV30,-,TRBJ1-3,TGTGCCCAATTGGACAGACTAGAAAATGGAAACACCATATATTTT,CAQLDRLENGNTIYF
-,TRBV19,TRBD2,TRBJ2-6,TGTGCCAGTAGTATTGGACTAGCGGGGGCCAACTCTGGGGCCAACGTCCTGACTTTC,CASSIGLAGANSGANVLTF
few,TRBV28,TRBD2,TRBJ2-3,TGTGCCAGCAGTACCCCCCGGGGGGCAGATACGCAGTATTTT,CASSTPRGADTQYF
-,TRBV6-6,-,TRBJ2-7,TGTGCCAGCAGTTACTCGATAAGTCCGGGGTCCGCTCGGGAGCAGTACTTC,CASSYSISPGSAREQYF
few,TRBV18,-,TRBJ1-2,TGTGCCAGCTCACCACCAATGCTTGGGGCTAACTATGGCTACACCTTC,CASSPPMLGANYGYTF
-,TRBV7-9,-,TRBJ2-7,TGTGCCAGCAGCTCGGGGCCCTTAAGCTCCTACGAGCAGTACTTC,CASSSGPLSSYEQYF
few,TRBV7-9,-,TRBJ1-2,TGTGCCAGCAGCTTCCCAGGGCCAAACTATGGCTACACCTTC,CASSFPGPNYGYTF
many,TRBV28,TRBD2,TRBJ2-3,TGTGCCAGCACAACCGCCGCGAGCGGGAGTGGAATAGATACGCAGTATTTT,CASTTAASGSGIDTQYF
many,TRBV2,-,TRBJ2-7,TGTGCCAGCAGTGAATTCGGGATTGGGGGAATCAACGAGCAGTACTTC,CASSEFGIGGINEQYF
many,TRBV19,-,TRBJ2-7,TGTGCCAGTAGGGAGACAGTCGTATCCTACGAGCAGTACTTC,CASRETVVSYEQYF
many,TRBV11-2,TRBD2,TRBJ2-3,TGTGCCAGCAGCTTAGGACTAGCGGAGTGGGATACGCAGTATTTT,CASSLGLAEWDTQYF
many,TRBV2,TRBD1,TRBJ2-7,TGTGCCAGTCTAGGGACAGGGGTCTACGAGCAGTACTTC,CASLGTGVYEQYF
many,TRBV28,TRBD1,TRBJ2-5,TGTGCCAGCAGCCCGACACCCGGGGACAGGGGGAAGACCCAGTACTTC,CASSPTPGDRGKTQYF
many,TRBV30,-,TRBJ1-1,TGTGCCTGGAAGACAGGATTGAACACTGAAGCTTTCTTT,CAWKTGLNTEAFF
many,TRBV10-3,-,TRBJ1-3,TGTGCCATCAGGACTGCGGAGCCTGGAAACACCATATATTTT,CAIRTAEPGNTIYF
many,TRBV5-5,TRBD1,TRBJ1-1,TGTGCCAGCAGCACAAGGACAGGGAACACTGAAGCTTTCTTT,CASSTRTGNTEAFF
-,TRBV7-2,-,TRBJ1-1,TGTGCCAGCAGCTTAACGGACCGAGCAGCTTTCTTT,CASSLTDRAAFF
many,TRBV5-5,-,TRBJ2-7,TGTGCCAGCAGCTTTGAACAGGGCACCTACGAGCAGTACTTC,CASSFEQGTYEQYF
few,TRBV15,TRBD1,TRBJ2-7,TGTGCCACCAGCAGAGATAGGTTCGGACAGGGCTACGAGCAGTACTTC,CATSRDRFGQGYEQYF
many,TRBV20-1,-,TRBJ1-1,TGCAGTGCTAGTGGGCTCACTGAAGCTTTCTTT,CSASGLTEAFF
few,TRBV20-1,-,TRBJ2-1,TGCAGTGCCTCCGGGCGGGCTACCTCCTACAATGAGCAGTTCTTC,CSASGRATSYNEQFF
-,TRBV7-2,TRBD2,TRBJ2-7,TGTGCCAGCAGCCGTGGGACTAGGGACGAGCAGTACTTC,CASSRGTRDEQYF
few,TRBV6-2/TRBV6-3,-,TRBJ2-2,TGTGCCAGCAGTTACACTCCCGGTGAAGGTAACACCGGGGAGCTGTTTTTT,CASSYTPGEGNTGELFF
many,TRBV28,TRBD1,TRBJ1-3,TGTGCCAGCAGTTTATCCCGACAGGGAGCATATGCTGGAAACACCATATATTTT,CASSLSRQGAYAGNTIYF
many,TRBV12-3/TRBV12-4,-,TRBJ1-5,TGTGCCAGCAGACCGGGTCAAAATCAGCCCCAGCATTTT,CASRPGQNQPQHF
many,TRBV27,-,TRBJ2-7,TGTGCCAGCAGTTGGTTCCAGGAAGGGAACGAGCAGTACTTC,CASSWFQEGNEQYF
-,TRBV2,-,TRBJ1-5,TGTGCCAGCAGTGAGGGTGGTCTGGCCCAGCATTTT,CASSEGGLAQHF
many,TRBV7-2,TRBD1,TRBJ2-7,TGTGCCAGCAGCTTAGGGGTTGGGGCAGGGGGCTCCTACGAGCAGTACTTC,CASSLGVGAGGSYEQYF
many,TRBV6-5,-,TRBJ1-1,TGTGCCAGCAGTTACTCGAGACCCATGAACACTGAAGCTTTCTTT,CASSYSRPMNTEAFF
-,TRBV6-1,-,TRBJ1-1,TGTGCCAGCAGTGCGTTGCAGAACACTGAAGCTTTCTTT,CASSALQNTEAFF
many,TRBV5-1,-,TRBJ2-2,TGCGCCAGCAGCTTGAGGGGGACGAACACCGGGGAGCTGTTTTTT,CASSLRGTNTGELFF